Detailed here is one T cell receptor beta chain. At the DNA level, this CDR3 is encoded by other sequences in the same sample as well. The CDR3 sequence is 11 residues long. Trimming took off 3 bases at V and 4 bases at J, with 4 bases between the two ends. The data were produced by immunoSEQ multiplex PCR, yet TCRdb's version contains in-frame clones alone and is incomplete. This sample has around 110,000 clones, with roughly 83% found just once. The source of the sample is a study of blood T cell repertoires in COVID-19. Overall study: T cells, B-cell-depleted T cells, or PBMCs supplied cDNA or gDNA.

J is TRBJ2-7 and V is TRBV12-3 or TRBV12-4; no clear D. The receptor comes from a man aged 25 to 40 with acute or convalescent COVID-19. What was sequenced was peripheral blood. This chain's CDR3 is CASSFRYEQYF. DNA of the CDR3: TGTGCCAGCAGTTTCCGTTACGAGCAGTACTTC.